This T cell receptor (beta chain) was documented in a study of blood T cell repertoires in COVID-19. Sequencing was performed with immunoSEQ multiplex PCR; in TCRdb, only in-frame clones are kept and a portion is missing. The table shows around 200,000 clones, with 65% to 90% occurring only once. CDR1 SGDLS and CDR2 YYNGEE come from the germline V gene. The CDR3 consists of 14 residues. Trimming shortened V by 0 bases and J by 0 bases, and 7 bases separated the two germline ends. A case of COVID-19 had been met by exposed participants within 2 weeks before study entry. V and J are TRBV9 and TRBJ2-7; D unresolved. This sequence was found in a woman under 40 who had been exposed to COVID-19. Sequenced: PBMCs or T cells enriched from blood (not recorded which). The CDR3 sequence: CASSVVGNSYEQYF. CDR3 nucleotide sequence: TGTGCCAGCAGCGTAGTGGGCAACTCCTACGAGCAGTACTTC.